Listed below are T cell receptor beta chains from one sample, sequenced in a study of T cell responses to AZD1222 COVID-19 vaccine. Produced via immunoSEQ multiplex PCR; TCRdb's table is partial and in-frame only. The data contain over 120,000 clones, around 92% of them singletons. The starting material was peripheral blood, obtained after recovery from COVID-19. Receptors originate from an adult who had recovered from COVID-19. CDR3s include the opening cysteine and the closing phenylalanine or tryptophan. The D gene is left open where the match is weak. Clone size appears in some rows only: once, few, many, or a class for an expanded clone.

V gene	CDR3 length	clone size	J gene	D gene	CDR3 DNA	CDR3 protein
TRBV25-1	15	NA	TRBJ1-5	TRBD1	TGTGCCAGCAGTGAGTCCGGGACAGGGCATCAGCCCCAGCATTTT	CASSESGTGHQPQHF
TRBV6-2/TRBV6-3	18	NA	TRBJ2-7	TRBD2	TGTGCCAGCAGTTTACTACCTGGACTAGCGGGAGGGCCGCGTGAGCAGTACTTC	CASSLLPGLAGGPREQYF
TRBV7-8	15	NA	TRBJ2-7	NA	TGTGCCAGCAGCATGAGGGGGGGCTATTCCTACGAGCAGTACTTC	CASSMRGGYSYEQYF
TRBV28	12	NA	TRBJ1-1	NA	TGTGCCAGCAGACTCGGGCACACTGAAGCTTTCTTT	CASRLGHTEAFF
TRBV5-4	15	NA	TRBJ2-1	NA	TGTGCCAGCAGCTTGGTTGCCCCTTCCTACAATGAGCAGTTCTTC	CASSLVAPSYNEQFF
TRBV27	18	NA	TRBJ2-2	TRBD2	TGTGCCAGCAGTTTAAGAAGAGCGGGAGGGGTGGTTGGGGGGGAGCTGTTTTTT	CASSLRRAGGVVGGELFF
TRBV20-1	15	NA	TRBJ2-7	NA	TGCAGTGCTAGTCAAGAACATGGCAACGCCTACGAGCAGTACTTC	CSASQEHGNAYEQYF
TRBV14	15	NA	TRBJ2-7	TRBD1	TGTGCCAGCAGCCGATTGGGACAGGGAGCCTACGAGCAGTACTTC	CASSRLGQGAYEQYF
TRBV28	11	NA	TRBJ2-1	NA	TGTGCCAGCAGCACGCCGGATGAGCAGTTCTTC	CASSTPDEQFF
TRBV3-1/TRBV3-2	17	NA	TRBJ2-5	TRBD2	TGTGCCAGCAGCCAAGGGAGGCCAGGGACTAGCGGCCCGACCCAGTACTTC	CASSQGRPGTSGPTQYF
TRBV18	19	NA	TRBJ2-6	NA	TGTGCCAGCCCGCACGAGGGAGGCCGAGTCCTCTCTGGGGCCAACGTCCTGACTTTC	CASPHEGGRVLSGANVLTF
TRBV12-3/TRBV12-4	13	NA	TRBJ1-4	NA	TGTGCCAGCAGTTTGGTAACTGTGGAAAAACTGTTTTTT	CASSLVTVEKLFF
TRBV5-1	15	NA	TRBJ2-1	TRBD1	TGCGCCAGCAGCTTGGCGGGGACAGGGGGCAATGAGCAGTTCTTC	CASSLAGTGGNEQFF
TRBV18	14	NA	TRBJ2-1	NA	TGTGCCAGCTCACTTAACCCCACCTACAATGAGCAGTTCTTC	CASSLNPTYNEQFF
TRBV7-3	15	NA	TRBJ2-7	NA	TGTGCCAGCAGCTTAACGAGCGGCCAAACCTACGAGCAGTACTTC	CASSLTSGQTYEQYF
TRBV5-6	15	NA	TRBJ2-7	TRBD1	TGTGCCAGCAGCCCGGGAACCGGGACAGGGGACGAGCAGTACTTC	CASSPGTGTGDEQYF
TRBV7-9	13	NA	TRBJ2-5	NA	TGTGCCAGCAGCTTATCAGTCCAAGAGACCCAGTACTTC	CASSLSVQETQYF
TRBV24-1	14	NA	TRBJ2-3	TRBD1	TGTGCCACCAGCGGGACAGGGGCGAAAGATACGCAGTATTTT	CATSGTGAKDTQYF
TRBV5-1	14	few	TRBJ1-1	NA	TGCGCCAGCAGAGAGAGCGGACAGTACACTGAAGCTTTCTTT	CASRESGQYTEAFF
TRBV27	16	once	TRBJ1-3	NA	TGTGCCAGCAGTCACGGGACAAAGGACTCTGGAAACACCATATATTTT	CASSHGTKDSGNTIYF
TRBV7-2	15	NA	TRBJ1-6	TRBD1	TGTGCCAGCAGCCCCGGACAGGGTGTGGATTCACCCCTCCACTTT	CASSPGQGVDSPLHF
TRBV9	17	NA	TRBJ1-2	NA	TGTGCCAGCAGCGTCCTCCCCGACGGAGTGGGGAGCTATGGCTACACCTTC	CASSVLPDGVGSYGYTF
TRBV19	15	NA	TRBJ2-3	NA	TGTGCCAGTAGTATGACAGGACTTCTGAGGAATACGCAGTATTTT	CASSMTGLLRNTQYF
TRBV18	18	NA	TRBJ2-5	NA	TGTGCCAGCTCACGAGTGACAACACGGAGTAGAAAACAAGAGACCCAGTACTTC	CASSRVTTRSRKQETQYF
TRBV28	18	NA	TRBJ2-3	TRBD1	TGTGCCAGCAGGGGAACAGGGGGCGCTCCCCGTAACACAGATACGCAGTATTTT	CASRGTGGAPRNTDTQYF
TRBV19	16	NA	TRBJ2-7	TRBD1	TGTGCCAGTAGTAATCTCCGGGACAGGGGAGCCTACGAGCAGTACTTC	CASSNLRDRGAYEQYF
TRBV10-2	13	NA	TRBJ1-2	NA	TGCGCCAGCAGTGAGTCGACAGGAGTTGGCTACACCTTC	CASSESTGVGYTF
TRBV29-1	13	NA	TRBJ2-5	NA	TGCAGCGGTCGTGCAGGGTGGCAAGAGACCCAGTACTTC	CSGRAGWQETQYF
TRBV5-1	16	NA	TRBJ2-1	TRBD2	TGCGCCAGCAGCATCATAAGCGGGAGGGCTAGAACTGAGCAGTTCTTC	CASSIISGRARTEQFF
TRBV4-1	16	NA	TRBJ2-7	NA	TGCGCCAGCAGCCCCTTGGGGTACCGGGGGAACTACGAGCAGTACTTC	CASSPLGYRGNYEQYF
TRBV25-1	14	NA	TRBJ2-1	TRBD2	TGTGCCAGCACCGGGACTAGCGGGACCGGTGAGCAGTTCTTC	CASTGTSGTGEQFF
TRBV27	14	NA	TRBJ1-5	NA	TGTGCCAGCAGTCCGTCAGGGCCGGAATGGCCCCAGCATTTT	CASSPSGPEWPQHF
TRBV27	14	NA	TRBJ2-5	TRBD1	TGTGCCAGCAGTCCGGGACAGGGTCGAGAGACCCAGTACTTC	CASSPGQGRETQYF
TRBV19	15	NA	TRBJ1-5	NA	TGTGCCAGTAGTCGGGGTACTCGTAGCAATCAGCCCCAGCATTTT	CASSRGTRSNQPQHF
TRBV3-1/TRBV3-2	16	once	TRBJ1-6	NA	TGTGCCAGCAGCCAAGATGGGGGACTATATAATTCACCCCTCCACTTT	CASSQDGGLYNSPLHF
TRBV7-9	14	NA	TRBJ1-1	NA	TGTGCCAGCAGCGGTCGGACTGTGAACACTGAAGCTTTCTTT	CASSGRTVNTEAFF
TRBV7-2	15	NA	TRBJ2-5	NA	TGTGCCAGCAGCGTGCCGTGGCCGAGACAAGAGACCCAGTACTTC	CASSVPWPRQETQYF
TRBV18	16	NA	TRBJ2-6	NA	TGTGCCAGCTCATCATCAGCGCGCTCTGGGGCCAACGTCCTGACTTTC	CASSSSARSGANVLTF
TRBV19	14	NA	TRBJ2-7	NA	TGTGCCACCCCGTTAACCCTGGACTCTAACGAGCAGTACTTC	CATPLTLDSNEQYF
TRBV19	16	NA	TRBJ1-1	NA	TGTGCCAGTACTTCCCCGACAGGCTCCATGAACACTGAAGCTTTCTTT	CASTSPTGSMNTEAFF
TRBV7-2	16	NA	TRBJ2-1	NA	TGTGCCAGCAGCTTGTCCGGGACGAACCCTTACAATGAGCAGTTCTTC	CASSLSGTNPYNEQFF
TRBV7-8	18	NA	TRBJ1-2	NA	TGTGCCAGCAGCTTAGTATCAGGGACGGGCTCCCCTCTCTATGGCTACACCTTC	CASSLVSGTGSPLYGYTF
TRBV28	14	NA	TRBJ2-2	NA	TGTGCCAGCAGTTTGGTCCAGGGTCCCGGGGAGCTGTTTTTT	CASSLVQGPGELFF
TRBV11-2	15	NA	TRBJ2-7	NA	TGTGCCAGCAGCTTACCACAGCCAGGGCGGGACGAGCAGTACTTC	CASSLPQPGRDEQYF
TRBV7-9	16	NA	TRBJ1-1	TRBD1	TGTGCCAGCAGCCTGCGGGCGGGACAGCTGAACACTGAAGCTTTCTTT	CASSLRAGQLNTEAFF
TRBV11-3	13	NA	TRBJ2-5	TRBD1	TGTGCCAGCAGCCGACAGGGGGGAGAGACCCAGTACTTC	CASSRQGGETQYF
TRBV6-5	15	NA	TRBJ1-5	NA	TGTGCCAGCAGTTCCGCGGCAGATGTCAATCAGCCCCAGCATTTT	CASSSAADVNQPQHF
TRBV7-8	14	NA	TRBJ1-2	NA	TGTGCCAGCAGCTTAGGCGACACTAACTATGGCTACACCTTC	CASSLGDTNYGYTF
TRBV7-9	14	NA	TRBJ2-7	NA	TGTGCCAGCAGTCCACCCGACGGAACCTACGAGCAGTACTTC	CASSPPDGTYEQYF
TRBV5-1	15	NA	TRBJ1-4	TRBD1	TGCGCCAGCAAACCTCAGGGGGCGCCAGGGGAAAAACTGTTTTTT	CASKPQGAPGEKLFF
TRBV5-1	13	few	TRBJ2-7	NA	TGCGCCAGCAGCTCAGGTCGTGGTTACGAGCAGTACTTC	CASSSGRGYEQYF
TRBV4-2	12	NA	TRBJ2-2	NA	TGTGCCAGCAGCCAAGAAAGCGGGGAGCTGTTTTTT	CASSQESGELFF
TRBV12-3/TRBV12-4	13	NA	TRBJ1-3	NA	TGTGCCAGTCGTATCCCCTCTGGAAACACCATATATTTT	CASRIPSGNTIYF
TRBV7-9	12	NA	TRBJ2-1	NA	TGTGCCAGCAGCTTAACGATCAATGAGCAGTTCTTC	CASSLTINEQFF